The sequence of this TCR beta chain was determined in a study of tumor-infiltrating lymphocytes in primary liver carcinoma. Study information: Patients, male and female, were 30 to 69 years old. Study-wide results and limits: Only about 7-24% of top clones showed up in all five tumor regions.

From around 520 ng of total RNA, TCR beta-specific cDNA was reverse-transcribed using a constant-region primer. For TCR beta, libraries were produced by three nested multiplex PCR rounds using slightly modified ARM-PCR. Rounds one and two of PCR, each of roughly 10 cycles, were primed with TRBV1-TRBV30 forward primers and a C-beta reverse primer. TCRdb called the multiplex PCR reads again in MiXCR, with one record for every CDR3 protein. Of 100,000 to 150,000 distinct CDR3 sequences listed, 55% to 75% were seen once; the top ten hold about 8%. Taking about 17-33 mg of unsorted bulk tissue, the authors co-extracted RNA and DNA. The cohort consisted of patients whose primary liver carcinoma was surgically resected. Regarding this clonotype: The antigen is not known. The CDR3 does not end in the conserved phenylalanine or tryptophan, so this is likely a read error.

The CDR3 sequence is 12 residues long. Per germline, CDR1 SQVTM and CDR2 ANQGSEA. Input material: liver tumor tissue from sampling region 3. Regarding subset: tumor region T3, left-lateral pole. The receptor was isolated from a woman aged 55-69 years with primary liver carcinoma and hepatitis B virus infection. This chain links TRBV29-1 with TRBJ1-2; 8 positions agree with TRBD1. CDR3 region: CSIEDRVYGYTS. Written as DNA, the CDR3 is TGCAGCATTGAGGACAGGGTCTATGGCTACACCTCC.